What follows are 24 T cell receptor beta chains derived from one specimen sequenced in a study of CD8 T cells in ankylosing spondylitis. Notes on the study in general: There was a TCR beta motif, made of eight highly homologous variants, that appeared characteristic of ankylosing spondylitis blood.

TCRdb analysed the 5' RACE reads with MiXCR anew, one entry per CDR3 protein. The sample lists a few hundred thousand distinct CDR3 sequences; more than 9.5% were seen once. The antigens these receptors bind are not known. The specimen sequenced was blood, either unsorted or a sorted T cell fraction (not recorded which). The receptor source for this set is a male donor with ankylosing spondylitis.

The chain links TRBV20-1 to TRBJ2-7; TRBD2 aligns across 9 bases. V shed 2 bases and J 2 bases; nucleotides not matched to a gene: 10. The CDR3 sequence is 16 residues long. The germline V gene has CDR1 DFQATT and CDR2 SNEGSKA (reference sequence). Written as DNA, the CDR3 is TGCAGTGCTAGACCAGCGGGAGGACGGGTTGCCTACGAGCAGTACTTC. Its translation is CSARPAGGRVAYEQYF.

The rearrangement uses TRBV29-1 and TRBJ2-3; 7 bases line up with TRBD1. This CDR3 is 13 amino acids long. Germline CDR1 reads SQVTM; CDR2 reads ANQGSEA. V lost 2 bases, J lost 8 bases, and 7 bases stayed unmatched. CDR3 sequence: CSVEQTGSGTQYF. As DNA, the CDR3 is TGCAGCGTTGAACAGACAGGGTCGGGTACGCAGTATTTT.

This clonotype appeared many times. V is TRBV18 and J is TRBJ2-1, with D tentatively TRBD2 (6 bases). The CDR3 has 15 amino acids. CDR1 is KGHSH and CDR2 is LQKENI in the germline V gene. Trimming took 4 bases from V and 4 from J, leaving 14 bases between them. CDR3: CASSLRTAGYNEQFF. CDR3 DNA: TGTGCCAGCTCACTCCGGACTGCGGGGTACAATGAGCAGTTCTTC.

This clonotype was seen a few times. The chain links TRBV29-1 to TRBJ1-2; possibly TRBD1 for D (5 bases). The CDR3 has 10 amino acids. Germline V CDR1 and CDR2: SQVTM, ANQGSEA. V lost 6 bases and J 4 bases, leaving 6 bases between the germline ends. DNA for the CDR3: TGCAGCGTAGACAGCTATGGCTACACCTTC. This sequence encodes CSVDSYGYTF.

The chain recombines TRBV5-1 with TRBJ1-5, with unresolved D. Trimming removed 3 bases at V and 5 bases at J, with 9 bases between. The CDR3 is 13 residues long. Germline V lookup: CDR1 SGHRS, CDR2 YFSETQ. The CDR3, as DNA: TGCGCCAGCAGCTCGGAACCAGATCAGCCCCAGCATTTT. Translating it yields CASSSEPDQPQHF. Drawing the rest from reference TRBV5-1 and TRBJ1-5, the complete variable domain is KAGVTQTPRYLIKTRGQQVTLSCSPISGHRSVSWYQQTPGQGLQFLFEYFSETQRNKGNFPGRFSGRQFSNSRSEMNVSTLELGDSALYLCASSSEPDQPQHFGDGTRLSIL.

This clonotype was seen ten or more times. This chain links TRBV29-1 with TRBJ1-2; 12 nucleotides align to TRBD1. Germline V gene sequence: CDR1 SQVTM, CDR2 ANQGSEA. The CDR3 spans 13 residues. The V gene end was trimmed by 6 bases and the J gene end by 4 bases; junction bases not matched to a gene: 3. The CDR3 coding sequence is TGCAGCGTGGGACAGGGGGCTCGCTATGGCTACACCTTC. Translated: CSVGQGARYGYTF.

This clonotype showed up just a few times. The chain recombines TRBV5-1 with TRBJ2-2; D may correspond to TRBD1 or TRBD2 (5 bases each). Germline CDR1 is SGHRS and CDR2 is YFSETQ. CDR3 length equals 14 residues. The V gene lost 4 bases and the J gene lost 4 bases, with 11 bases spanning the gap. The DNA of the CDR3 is TGCGCCAGCAGCAGGGACGCTGTCACCGGGGAGCTGTTTTTT. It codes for CASSRDAVTGELFF.

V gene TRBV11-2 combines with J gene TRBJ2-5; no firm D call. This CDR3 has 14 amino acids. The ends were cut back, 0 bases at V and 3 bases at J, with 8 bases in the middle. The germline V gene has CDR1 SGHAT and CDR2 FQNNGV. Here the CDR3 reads CASSLDLTKETQYF. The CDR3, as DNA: TGTGCCAGCAGCTTAGATTTAACAAAAGAGACCCAGTACTTC.

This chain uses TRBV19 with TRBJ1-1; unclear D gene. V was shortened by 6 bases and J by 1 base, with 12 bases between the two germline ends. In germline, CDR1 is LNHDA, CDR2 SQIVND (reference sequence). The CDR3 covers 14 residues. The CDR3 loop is CASRATAKNTEAFF. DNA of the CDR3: TGTGCCAGTAGAGCTACAGCCAAGAACACTGAAGCTTTCTTT.

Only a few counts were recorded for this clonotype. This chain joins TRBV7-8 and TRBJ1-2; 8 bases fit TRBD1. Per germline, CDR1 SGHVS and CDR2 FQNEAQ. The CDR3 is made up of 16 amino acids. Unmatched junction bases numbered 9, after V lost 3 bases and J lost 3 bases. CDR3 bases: TGTGCCAGCAGCTTGGACAGGGTCTTGCGCGACTATGGCTACACCTTC. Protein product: CASSLDRVLRDYGYTF.

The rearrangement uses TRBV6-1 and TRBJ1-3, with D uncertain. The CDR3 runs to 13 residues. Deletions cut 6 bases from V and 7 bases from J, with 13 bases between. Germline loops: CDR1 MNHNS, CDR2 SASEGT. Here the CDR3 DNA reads TGTGCCAGCAGGTTGGCCCCAGTGAACACCATATATTTT. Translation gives CASRLAPVNTIYF.

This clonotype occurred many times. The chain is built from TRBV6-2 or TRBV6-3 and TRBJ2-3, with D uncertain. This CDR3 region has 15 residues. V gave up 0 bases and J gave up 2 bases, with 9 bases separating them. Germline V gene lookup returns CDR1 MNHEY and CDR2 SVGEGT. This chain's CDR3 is CASSYSRQVTDTQYF. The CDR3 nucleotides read TGTGCCAGCAGTTACTCGAGGCAGGTCACAGATACGCAGTATTTT.

The DNA for the CDR3 is TGTGCCAGCAGCTTGACAGATTACAATCAGCCCCAGCATTTT. Residues: CASSLTDYNQPQHF. The chain recombines TRBV6-1 with TRBJ1-5; D is possibly TRBD1 (5 bases). V was pared by 6 bases and J by 3 bases, with 12 bases between. CDR1 MNHNS and CDR2 SASEGT come from the germline V gene. The CDR3 spans 14 residues.

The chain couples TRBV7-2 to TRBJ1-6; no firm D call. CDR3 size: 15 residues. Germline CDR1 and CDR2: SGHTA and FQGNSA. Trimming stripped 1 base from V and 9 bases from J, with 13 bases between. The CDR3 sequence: CASSLGAGNPSPLHF. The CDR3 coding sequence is TGTGCCAGCAGCTTAGGGGCGGGCAACCCTTCACCCCTCCACTTT.

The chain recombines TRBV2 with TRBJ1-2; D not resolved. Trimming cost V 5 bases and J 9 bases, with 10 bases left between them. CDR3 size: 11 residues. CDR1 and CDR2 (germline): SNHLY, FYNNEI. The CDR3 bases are TGTGCCAGCAGTCCCGGTAGGAGCTACACCTTC. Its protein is CASSPGRSYTF.

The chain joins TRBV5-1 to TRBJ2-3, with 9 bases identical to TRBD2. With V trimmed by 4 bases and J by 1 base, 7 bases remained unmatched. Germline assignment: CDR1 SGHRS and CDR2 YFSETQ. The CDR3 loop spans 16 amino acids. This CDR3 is CASSSGRTGRTDTQYF. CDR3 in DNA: TGCGCCAGCAGCAGCGGGAGGACAGGACGCACAGATACGCAGTATTTT.

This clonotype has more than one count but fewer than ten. The CDR3 here is CATLGWDEQFF. DNA of the CDR3: TGTGCCACTTTGGGGTGGGATGAGCAGTTCTTC. The chain carries TRBV27 and TRBJ2-1; D gene uncertain. V was shortened by 10 bases and J by 8 bases, with 12 bases between the two germline ends. The CDR3 runs 11 residues. Germline V gene sequence: CDR1 MNHEY, CDR2 SMNVEV (reference sequence).

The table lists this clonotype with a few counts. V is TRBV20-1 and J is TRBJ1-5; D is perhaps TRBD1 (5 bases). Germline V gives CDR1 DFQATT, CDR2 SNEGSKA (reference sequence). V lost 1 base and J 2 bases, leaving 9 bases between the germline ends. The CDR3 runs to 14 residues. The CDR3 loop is CSARGQWGNQPQHF. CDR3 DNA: TGCAGTGCTAGAGGACAGTGGGGCAATCAGCCCCAGCATTTT.

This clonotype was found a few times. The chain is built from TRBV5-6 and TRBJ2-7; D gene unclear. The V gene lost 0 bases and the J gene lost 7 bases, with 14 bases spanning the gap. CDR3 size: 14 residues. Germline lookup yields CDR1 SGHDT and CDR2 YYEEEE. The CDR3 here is CASSLGPVGEEQYV. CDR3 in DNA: TGTGCCAGCAGCTTGGGGCCCGTAGGCGAAGAGCAGTACGTC.

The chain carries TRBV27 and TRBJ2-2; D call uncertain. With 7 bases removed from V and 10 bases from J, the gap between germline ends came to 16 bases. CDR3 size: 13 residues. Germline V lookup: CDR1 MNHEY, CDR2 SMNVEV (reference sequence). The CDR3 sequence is CASKKWGRPELFF. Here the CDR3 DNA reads TGTGCCAGCAAAAAGTGGGGAAGACCGGAGCTGTTTTTT.

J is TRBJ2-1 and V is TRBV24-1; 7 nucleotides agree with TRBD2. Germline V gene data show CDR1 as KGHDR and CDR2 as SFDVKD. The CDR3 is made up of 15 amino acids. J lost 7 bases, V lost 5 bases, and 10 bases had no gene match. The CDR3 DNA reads TGTGCCACCAGTGCGGCCCGGGAGGATAGGAATGAGCAGTTCTTC. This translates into CATSAAREDRNEQFF.

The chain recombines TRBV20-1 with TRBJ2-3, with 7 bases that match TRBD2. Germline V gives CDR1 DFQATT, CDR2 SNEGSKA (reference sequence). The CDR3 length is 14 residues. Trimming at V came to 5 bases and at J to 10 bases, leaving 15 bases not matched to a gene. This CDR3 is CSAPGLPTWGSQYF. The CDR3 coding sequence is TGCAGTGCTCCGGGACTACCCACCTGGGGGTCGCAGTATTTT.

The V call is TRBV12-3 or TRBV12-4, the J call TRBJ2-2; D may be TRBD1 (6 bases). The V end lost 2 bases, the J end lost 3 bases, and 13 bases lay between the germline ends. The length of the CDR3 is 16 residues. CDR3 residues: CASSLSGQFYTGELFF. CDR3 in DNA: TGTGCCAGCAGTTTATCGGGACAATTTTACACCGGGGAGCTGTTTTTT.

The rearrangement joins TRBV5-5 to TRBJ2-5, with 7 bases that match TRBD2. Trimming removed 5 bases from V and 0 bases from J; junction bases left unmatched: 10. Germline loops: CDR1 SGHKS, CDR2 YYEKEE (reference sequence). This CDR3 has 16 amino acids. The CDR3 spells CASSGAGWGYQETQYF. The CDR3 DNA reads TGTGCCAGCAGTGGAGCGGGGTGGGGGTACCAAGAGACCCAGTACTTC. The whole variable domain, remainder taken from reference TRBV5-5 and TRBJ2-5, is DAGVTQSPTHLIKTRGQQVTLRCSPISGHKSVSWYQQVLGQGPQFIFQYYEKEERGRGNFPDRFSARQFPNYSSELNVNALLLGDSALYLCASSGAGWGYQETQYFGPGTRLLVL.